This TCR beta chain emerged from a study of identical twins' blood T cells. This CDR3 contains 15 residues. The germline V gene encodes CDR1 SGHRS and CDR2 YFSETQ. V was pared by 5 bases and J by 4 bases, with 7 bases of the junction left unmatched. One entry per CDR3 protein, called by TCRdb with MiXCR from the 5' RACE reads. Altogether roughly 380,000 distinct CDR3 sequences are present, about 28% being singletons, with the ten largest covering 6.1%. In its sample, this clonotype was seen a few times. Sample: PBMCs. The clonotype comes from a woman between 18 and 50 years old in good health. The chain employs TRBV5-1 and TRBJ2-2, with 8 nucleotides matching TRBD2. The CDR3 region has the DNA TGCGCCAGCAGTGGTAGCGGGATAGGCACCGGGGAGCTGTTTTTT. Translated, it gives CASSGSGIGTGELFF.